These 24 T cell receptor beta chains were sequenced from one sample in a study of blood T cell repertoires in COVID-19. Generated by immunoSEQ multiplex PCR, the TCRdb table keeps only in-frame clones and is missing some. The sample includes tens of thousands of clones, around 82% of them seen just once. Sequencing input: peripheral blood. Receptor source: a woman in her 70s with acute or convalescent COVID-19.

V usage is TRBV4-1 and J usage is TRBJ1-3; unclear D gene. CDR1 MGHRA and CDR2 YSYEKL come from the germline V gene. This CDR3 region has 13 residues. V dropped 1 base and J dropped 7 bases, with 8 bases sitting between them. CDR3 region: CASSQVGGNTIYF. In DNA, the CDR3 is TGCGCCAGCAGCCAAGTTGGAGGGAACACCATATATTTT.

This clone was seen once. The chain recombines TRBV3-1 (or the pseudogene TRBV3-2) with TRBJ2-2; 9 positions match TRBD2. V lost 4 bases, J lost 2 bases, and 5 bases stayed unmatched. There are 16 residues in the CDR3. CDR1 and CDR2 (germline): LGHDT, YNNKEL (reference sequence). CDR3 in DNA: TGTGCCAGCAGCCGTAGCGGGAGCCGCAACACCGGGGAGCTGTTTTTT. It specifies CASSRSGSRNTGELFF.

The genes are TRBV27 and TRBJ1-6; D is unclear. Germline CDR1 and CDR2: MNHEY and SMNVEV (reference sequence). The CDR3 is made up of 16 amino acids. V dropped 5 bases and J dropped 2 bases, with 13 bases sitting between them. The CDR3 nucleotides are TGTGCCAGCAGTAGTACGAGCGGGACCTATAATTCACCCCTCCACTTT. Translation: CASSSTSGTYNSPLHF.

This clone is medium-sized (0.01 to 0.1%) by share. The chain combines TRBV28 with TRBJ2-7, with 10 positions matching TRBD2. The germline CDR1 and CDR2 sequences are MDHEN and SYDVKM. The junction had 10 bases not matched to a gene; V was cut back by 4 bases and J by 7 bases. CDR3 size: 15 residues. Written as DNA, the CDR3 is TGTGCCAGCAGTTCAAGGACTAGCGGAGGCGGAGAGCAGTACTTC. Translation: CASSSRTSGGGEQYF.

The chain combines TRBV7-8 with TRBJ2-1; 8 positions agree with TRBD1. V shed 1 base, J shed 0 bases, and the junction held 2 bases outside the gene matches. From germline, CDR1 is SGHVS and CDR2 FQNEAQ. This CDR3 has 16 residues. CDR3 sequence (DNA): TGTGCCAGCAGCTTAGATGGGACAGGCTCCTACAATGAGCAGTTCTTC. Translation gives CASSLDGTGSYNEQFF.

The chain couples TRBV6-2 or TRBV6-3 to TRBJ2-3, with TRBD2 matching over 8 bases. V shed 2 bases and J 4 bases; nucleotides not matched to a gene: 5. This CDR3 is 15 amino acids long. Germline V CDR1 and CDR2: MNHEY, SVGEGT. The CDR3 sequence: CASSYPAGGSDTQYF. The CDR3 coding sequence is TGTGCCAGCAGTTACCCGGCGGGGGGCTCAGATACGCAGTATTTT.

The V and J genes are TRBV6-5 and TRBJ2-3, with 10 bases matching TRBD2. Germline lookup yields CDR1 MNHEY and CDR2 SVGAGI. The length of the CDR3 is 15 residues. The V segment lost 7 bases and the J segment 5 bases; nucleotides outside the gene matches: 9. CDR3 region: CASMASGRQGDTQYF. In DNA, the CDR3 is TGTGCCAGCATGGCTAGCGGGAGACAGGGAGATACGCAGTATTTT.

The CDR3 spells CASSRTGLPNEKLFF. CDR3 DNA sequence: TGTGCCAGCAGCCGAACGGGACTTCCTAATGAAAAACTGTTTTTT. The V gene is TRBV14, the J gene TRBJ1-4; D might be TRBD1 (5 bases). V shed 4 bases and J shed 3 bases, with 12 bases lying between them. The CDR3 runs 15 residues. The germline gives CDR1 SGHDN, CDR2 FVKESK.

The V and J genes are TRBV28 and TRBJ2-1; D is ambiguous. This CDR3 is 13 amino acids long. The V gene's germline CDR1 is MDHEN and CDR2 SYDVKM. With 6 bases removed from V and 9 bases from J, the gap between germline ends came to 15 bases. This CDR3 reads CASSFPQLAEQFF. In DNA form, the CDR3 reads TGTGCCAGCAGCTTTCCCCAATTGGCTGAGCAGTTCTTC.

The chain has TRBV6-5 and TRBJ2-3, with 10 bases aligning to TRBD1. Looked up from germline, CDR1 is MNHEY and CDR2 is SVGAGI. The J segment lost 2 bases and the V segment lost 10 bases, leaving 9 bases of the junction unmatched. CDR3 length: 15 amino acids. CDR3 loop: CATPPGQGITDTQYF. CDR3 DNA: TGTGCCACCCCGCCGGGACAGGGGATCACAGATACGCAGTATTTT.

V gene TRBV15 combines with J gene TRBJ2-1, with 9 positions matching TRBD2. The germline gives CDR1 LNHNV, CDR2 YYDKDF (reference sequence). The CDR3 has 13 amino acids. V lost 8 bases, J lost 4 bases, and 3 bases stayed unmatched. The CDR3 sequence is CATRAGGYNEQFF. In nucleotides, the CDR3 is TGTGCCACCCGGGCGGGAGGGTACAATGAGCAGTTCTTC. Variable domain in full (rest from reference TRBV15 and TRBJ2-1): DAMVIQNPRYQVTQFGKPVTLSCSQTLNHNVMYWYQQKSSQAPKLLFHYYDKDFNNEADTPDNFQSRRPNTSFCFLDIRSPGLGDTAMYLCATRAGGYNEQFFGPGTRLTVL.

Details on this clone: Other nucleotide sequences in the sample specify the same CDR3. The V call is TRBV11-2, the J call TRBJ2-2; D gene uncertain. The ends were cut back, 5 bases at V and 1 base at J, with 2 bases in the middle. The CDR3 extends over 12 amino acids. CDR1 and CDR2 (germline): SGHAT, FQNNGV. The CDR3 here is CASSLNTGELFF. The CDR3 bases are TGTGCCAGCAGCCTGAACACCGGGGAGCTGTTTTTT.

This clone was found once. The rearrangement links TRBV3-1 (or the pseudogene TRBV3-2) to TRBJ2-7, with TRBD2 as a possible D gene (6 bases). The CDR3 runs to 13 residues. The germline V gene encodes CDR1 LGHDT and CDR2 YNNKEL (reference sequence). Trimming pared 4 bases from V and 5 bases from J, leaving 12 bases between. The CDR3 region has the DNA TGTGCCAGCAGCCGCTTGACTAGGGACGAGCAGTACTTC. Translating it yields CASSRLTRDEQYF.

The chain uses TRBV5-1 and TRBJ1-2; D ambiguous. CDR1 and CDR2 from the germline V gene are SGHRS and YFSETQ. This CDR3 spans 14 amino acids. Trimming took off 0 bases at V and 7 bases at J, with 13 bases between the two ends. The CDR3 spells CASSLDAGIGGYTF. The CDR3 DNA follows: TGCGCCAGCAGCTTGGACGCTGGTATCGGTGGCTACACCTTC.

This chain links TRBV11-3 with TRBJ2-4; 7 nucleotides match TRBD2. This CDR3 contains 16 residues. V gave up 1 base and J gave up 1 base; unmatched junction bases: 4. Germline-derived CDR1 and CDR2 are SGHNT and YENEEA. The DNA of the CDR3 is TGTGCCAGCAGCTTAGTTCGGGGGGTTGCCAAAAACATTCAGTACTTC. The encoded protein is CASSLVRGVAKNIQYF.

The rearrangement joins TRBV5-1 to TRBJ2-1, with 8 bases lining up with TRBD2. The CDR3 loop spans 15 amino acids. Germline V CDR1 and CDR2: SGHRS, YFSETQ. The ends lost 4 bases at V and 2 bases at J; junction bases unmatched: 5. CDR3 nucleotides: TGCGCCAGCAGCAAGCGGGAGAGGACCTACAATGAGCAGTTCTTC. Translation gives CASSKRERTYNEQFF.

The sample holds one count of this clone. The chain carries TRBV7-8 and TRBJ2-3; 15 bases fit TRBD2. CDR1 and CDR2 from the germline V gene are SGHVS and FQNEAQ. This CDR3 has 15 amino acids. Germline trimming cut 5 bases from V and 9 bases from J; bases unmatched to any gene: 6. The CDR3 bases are TGTGCCAGCAGCCAAACCGGGACTAGCGGGAGGACGCAGTATTTT. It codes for CASSQTGTSGRTQYF.

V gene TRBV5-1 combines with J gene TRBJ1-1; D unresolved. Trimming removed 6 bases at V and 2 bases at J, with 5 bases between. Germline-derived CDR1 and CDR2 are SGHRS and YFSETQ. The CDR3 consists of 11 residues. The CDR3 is CASTQNTEAFF. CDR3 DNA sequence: TGCGCCAGCACCCAAAACACTGAAGCTTTCTTT.

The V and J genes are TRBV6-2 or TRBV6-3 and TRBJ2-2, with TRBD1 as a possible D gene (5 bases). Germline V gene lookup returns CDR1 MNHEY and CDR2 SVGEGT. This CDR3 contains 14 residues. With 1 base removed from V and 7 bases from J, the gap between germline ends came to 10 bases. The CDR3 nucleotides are TGTGCCAGCAGTTACTGGGGCTCCTTCGGGGAGCTGTTTTTT. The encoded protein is CASSYWGSFGELFF.

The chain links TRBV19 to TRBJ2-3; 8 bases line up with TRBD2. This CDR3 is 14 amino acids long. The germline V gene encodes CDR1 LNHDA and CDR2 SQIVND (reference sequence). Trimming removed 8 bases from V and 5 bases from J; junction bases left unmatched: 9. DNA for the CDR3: TGTGCCAGTTCTCCGGGACTAGTCGGAGATACGCAGTATTTT. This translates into CASSPGLVGDTQYF. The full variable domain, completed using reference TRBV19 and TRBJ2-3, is DGGITQSPKYLFRKEGQNVTLSCEQNLNHDAMYWYRQDPGQGLRLIYYSQIVNDFQKGDIAEGYSVSREKKESFPLTVTSAQKNPTAFYLCASSPGLVGDTQYFGPGTRLTVL.

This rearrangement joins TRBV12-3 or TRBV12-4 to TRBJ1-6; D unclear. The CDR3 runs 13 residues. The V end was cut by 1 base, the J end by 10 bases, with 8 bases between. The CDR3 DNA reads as TGTGCCAGCAGTTTAGGAGGGCGCTCACCCCTCCACTTT. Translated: CASSLGGRSPLHF.

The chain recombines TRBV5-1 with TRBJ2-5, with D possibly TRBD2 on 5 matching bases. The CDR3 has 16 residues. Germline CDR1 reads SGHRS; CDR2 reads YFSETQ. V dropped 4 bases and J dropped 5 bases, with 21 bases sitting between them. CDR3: CASSHSPGNPRETQYF. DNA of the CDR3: TGCGCCAGCAGCCACTCACCGGGAAACCCTCGGGAGACCCAGTACTTC.

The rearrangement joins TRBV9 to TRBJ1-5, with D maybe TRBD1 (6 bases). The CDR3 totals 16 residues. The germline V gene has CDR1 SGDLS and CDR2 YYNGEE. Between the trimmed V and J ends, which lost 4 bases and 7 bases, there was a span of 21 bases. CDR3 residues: CASSSGGGAQGQPQHF. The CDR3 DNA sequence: TGTGCCAGCAGCTCCGGGGGGGGTGCCCAGGGGCAGCCCCAGCATTTT. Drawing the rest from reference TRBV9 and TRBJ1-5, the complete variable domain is DSGVTQTPKHLITATGQRVTLRCSPRSGDLSVYWYQQSLDQGLQFLIQYYNGEERAKGNILERFSAQQFPDLHSELNLSSLELGDSALYFCASSSGGGAQGQPQHFGDGTRLSIL.

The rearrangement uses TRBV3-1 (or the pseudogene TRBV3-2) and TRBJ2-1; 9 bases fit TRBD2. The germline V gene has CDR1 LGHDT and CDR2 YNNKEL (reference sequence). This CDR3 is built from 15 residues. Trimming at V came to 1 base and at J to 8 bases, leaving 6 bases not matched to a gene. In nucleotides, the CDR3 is TGTGCCAGCAGCCAAGCACTAGCGGGCACCTATGAGCAGTTCTTC. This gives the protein CASSQALAGTYEQFF.